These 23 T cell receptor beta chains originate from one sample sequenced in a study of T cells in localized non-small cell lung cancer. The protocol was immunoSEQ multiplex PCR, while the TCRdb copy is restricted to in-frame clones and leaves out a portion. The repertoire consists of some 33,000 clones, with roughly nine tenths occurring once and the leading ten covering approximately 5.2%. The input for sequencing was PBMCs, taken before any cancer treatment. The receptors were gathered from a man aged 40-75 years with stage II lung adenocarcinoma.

The CDR3 region is CASSSGGQGVADTQYF. The CDR3 region has the DNA TGTGCCAGCAGTTCAGGAGGACAGGGAGTCGCAGATACGCAGTATTTT. The V gene is TRBV28, the J gene TRBJ2-3, with TRBD1 matching 8 bases. This CDR3 region has 16 residues. Germline lookup yields CDR1 MDHEN and CDR2 SYDVKM. V lost 4 bases to trimming and J lost 4 bases; unmatched junction nucleotides: 10.

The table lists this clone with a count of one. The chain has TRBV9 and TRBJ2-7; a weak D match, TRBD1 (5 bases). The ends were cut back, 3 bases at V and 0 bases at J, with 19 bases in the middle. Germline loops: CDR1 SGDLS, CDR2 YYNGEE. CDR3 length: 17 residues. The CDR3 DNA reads TGTGCCAGCAGCGCCGTAGGGGCCGTACTGATCTCCTACGAGCAGTACTTC. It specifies CASSAVGAVLISYEQYF.

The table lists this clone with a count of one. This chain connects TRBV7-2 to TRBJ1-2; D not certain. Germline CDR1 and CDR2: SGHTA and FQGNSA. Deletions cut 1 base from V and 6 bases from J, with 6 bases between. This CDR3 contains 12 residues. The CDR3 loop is CASSLERNGYTF. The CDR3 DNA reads TGTGCCAGCAGCTTAGAACGGAATGGCTACACCTTC.

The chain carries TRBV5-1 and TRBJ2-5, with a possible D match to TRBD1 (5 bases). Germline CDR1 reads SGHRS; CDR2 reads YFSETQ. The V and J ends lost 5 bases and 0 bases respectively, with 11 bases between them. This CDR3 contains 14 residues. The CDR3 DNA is TGCGCCAGCAGGCGCGGACATAACCAAGAGACCCAGTACTTC. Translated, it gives CASRRGHNQETQYF.

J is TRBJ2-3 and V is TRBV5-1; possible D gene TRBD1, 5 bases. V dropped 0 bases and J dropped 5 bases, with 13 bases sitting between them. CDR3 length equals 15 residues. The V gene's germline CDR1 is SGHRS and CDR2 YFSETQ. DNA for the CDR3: TGCGCCAGCAGCTTGGAAGGACACGCCGGAGATACGCAGTATTTT. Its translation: CASSLEGHAGDTQYF.

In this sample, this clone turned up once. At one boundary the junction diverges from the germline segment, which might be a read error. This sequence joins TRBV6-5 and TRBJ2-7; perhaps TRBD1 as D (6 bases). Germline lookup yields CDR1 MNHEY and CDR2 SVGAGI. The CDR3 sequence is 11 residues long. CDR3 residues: CASNTKKGHLF. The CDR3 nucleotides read TGTGCCAGCAATACCAAGAAGGGACACCTCTTC.

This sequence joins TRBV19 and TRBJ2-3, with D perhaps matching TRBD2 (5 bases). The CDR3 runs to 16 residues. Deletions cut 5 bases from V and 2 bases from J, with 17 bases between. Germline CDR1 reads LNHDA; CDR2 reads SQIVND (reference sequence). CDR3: CASSSETRGSTDTQYF. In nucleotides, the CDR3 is TGTGCCAGTAGTTCAGAGACCCGCGGGTCCACAGATACGCAGTATTTT. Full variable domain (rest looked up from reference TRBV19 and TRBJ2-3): DGGITQSPKYLFRKEGQNVTLSCEQNLNHDAMYWYRQDPGQGLRLIYYSQIVNDFQKGDIAEGYSVSREKKESFPLTVTSAQKNPTAFYLCASSSETRGSTDTQYFGPGTRLTVL.

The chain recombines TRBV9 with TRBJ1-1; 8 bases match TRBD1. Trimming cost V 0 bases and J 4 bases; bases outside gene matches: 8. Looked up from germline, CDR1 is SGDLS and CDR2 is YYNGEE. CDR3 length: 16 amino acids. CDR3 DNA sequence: TGTGCCAGCAGCGTAGATCAGGGGGCTTTGATCACTGAAGCTTTCTTT. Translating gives CASSVDQGALITEAFF.

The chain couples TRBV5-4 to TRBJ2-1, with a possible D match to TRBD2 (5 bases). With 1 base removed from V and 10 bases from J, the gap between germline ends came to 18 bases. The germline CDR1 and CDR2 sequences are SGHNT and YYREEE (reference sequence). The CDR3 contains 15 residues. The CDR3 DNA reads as TGTGCCAGCAGCTTGTACCAGGACTCGGGGTGGGAGCAGTTCTTC. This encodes CASSLYQDSGWEQFF.

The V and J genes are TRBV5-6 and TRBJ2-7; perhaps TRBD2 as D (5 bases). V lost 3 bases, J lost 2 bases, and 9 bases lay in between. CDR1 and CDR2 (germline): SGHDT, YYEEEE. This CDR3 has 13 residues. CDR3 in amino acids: CASSSDLPYEQYF. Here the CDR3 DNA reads TGTGCCAGCAGCTCGGACTTACCCTACGAGCAGTACTTC. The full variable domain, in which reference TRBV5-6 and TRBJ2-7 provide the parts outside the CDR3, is DAGVTQSPTHLIKTRGQQVTLRCSPKSGHDTVSWYQQALGQGPQFIFQYYEEEERQRGNFPDRFSGHQFPNYSSELNVNALLLGDSALYLCASSSDLPYEQYFGPGTRLTVT.

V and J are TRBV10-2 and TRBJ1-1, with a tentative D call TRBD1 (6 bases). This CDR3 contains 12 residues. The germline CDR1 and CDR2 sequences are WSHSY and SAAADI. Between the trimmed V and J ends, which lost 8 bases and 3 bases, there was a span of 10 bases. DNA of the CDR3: TGCGCCAGCCAGGGGTTGTACACTGAAGCTTTCTTT. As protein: CASQGLYTEAFF.

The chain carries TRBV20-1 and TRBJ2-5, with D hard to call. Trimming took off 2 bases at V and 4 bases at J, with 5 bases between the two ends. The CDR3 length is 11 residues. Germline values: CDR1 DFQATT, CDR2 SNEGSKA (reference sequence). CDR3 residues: CSARFLETQYF. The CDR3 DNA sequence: TGCAGTGCTAGATTCCTAGAGACCCAGTACTTC.

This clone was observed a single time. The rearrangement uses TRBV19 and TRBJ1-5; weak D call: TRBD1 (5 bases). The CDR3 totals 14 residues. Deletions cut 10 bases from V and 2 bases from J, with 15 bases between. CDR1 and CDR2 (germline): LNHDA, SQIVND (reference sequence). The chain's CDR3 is CATNMWGGNQPQHF. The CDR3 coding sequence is TGTGCCACCAACATGTGGGGGGGCAATCAGCCCCAGCATTTT. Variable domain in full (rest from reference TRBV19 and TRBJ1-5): DGGITQSPKYLFRKEGQNVTLSCEQNLNHDAMYWYRQDPGQGLRLIYYSQIVNDFQKGDIAEGYSVSREKKESFPLTVTSAQKNPTAFYLCATNMWGGNQPQHFGDGTRLSIL.

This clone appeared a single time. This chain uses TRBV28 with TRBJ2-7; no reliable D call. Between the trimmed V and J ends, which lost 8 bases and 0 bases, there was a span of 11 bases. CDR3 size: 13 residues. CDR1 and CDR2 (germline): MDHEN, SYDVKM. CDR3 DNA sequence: TGTGCCAGCTCTGCGCCCGTCTCCTACGAGCAGTACTTC. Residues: CASSAPVSYEQYF.

Here the CDR3 reads CASSPDRYAWFF. CDR3 coding DNA: TGTGCCAGCTCCCCGGACCGTTACGCATGGTTCTTC. The J gene is TRBJ2-1, the V gene TRBV18; D is undetermined. The V gene's germline CDR1 is KGHSH and CDR2 LQKENI. The CDR3 is 12 residues long. Trimming took 6 bases from V and 15 from J, leaving 18 bases between them.

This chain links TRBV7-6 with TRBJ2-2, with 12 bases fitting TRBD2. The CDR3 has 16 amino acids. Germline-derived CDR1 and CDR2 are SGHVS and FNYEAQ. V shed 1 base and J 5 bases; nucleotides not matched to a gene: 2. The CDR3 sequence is CASSLGLAGETGELFF. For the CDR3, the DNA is TGTGCCAGCAGCTTAGGACTAGCGGGAGAGACCGGGGAGCTGTTTTTT.

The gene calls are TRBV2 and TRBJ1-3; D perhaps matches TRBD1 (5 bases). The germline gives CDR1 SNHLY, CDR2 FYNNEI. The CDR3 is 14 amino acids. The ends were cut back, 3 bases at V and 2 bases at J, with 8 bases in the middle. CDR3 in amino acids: CASSEGGAGNTIYF. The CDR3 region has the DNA TGTGCCAGCAGTGAGGGAGGGGCTGGAAACACCATATATTTT.

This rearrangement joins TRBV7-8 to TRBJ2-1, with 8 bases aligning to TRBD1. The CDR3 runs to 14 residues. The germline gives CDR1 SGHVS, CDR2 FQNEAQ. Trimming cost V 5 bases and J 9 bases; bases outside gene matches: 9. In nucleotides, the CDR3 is TGTGCCAGCAGCACCGGGACAGGCCCGGGTGAGCAGTTCTTC. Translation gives CASSTGTGPGEQFF.

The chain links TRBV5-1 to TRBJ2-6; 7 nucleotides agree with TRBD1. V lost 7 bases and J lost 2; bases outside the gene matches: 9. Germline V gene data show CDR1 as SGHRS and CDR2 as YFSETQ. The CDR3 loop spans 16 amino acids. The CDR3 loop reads CASGGGQEAGANVLTF. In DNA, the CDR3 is TGCGCCAGCGGGGGTGGACAGGAGGCTGGGGCCAACGTCCTGACTTTC.

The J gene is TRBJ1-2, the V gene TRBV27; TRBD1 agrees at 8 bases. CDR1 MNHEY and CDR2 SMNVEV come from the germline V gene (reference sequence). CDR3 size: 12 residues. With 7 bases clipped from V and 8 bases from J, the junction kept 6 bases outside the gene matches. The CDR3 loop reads CASTDRVGGYTF. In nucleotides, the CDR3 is TGTGCCAGCACGGACAGGGTAGGCGGCTACACCTTC.

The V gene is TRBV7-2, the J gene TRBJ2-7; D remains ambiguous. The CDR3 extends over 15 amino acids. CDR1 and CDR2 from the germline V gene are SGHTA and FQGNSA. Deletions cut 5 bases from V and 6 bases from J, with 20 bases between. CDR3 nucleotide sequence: TGTGCCAGCAGCCCCATTGTCTACAGCATTCGCGAGCAGTACTTC. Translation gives CASSPIVYSIREQYF.

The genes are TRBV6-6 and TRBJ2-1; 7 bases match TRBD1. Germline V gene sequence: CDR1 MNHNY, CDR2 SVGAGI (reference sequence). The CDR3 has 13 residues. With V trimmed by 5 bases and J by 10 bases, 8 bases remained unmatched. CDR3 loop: CASSLDRDTEQFF. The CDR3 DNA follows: TGTGCCAGCAGTCTTGACAGGGATACAGAGCAGTTCTTC.

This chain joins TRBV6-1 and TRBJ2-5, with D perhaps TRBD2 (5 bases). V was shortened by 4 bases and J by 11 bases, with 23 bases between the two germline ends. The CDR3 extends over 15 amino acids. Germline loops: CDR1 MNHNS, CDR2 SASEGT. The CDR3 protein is CASSASPDLVFEQYF. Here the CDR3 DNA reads TGTGCCAGCAGTGCATCCCCGGACTTGGTATTTGAGCAGTACTTC.